The text below deals with one T cell receptor beta chain. This record belongs to a study of CD8+ T cells in alopecia areata. The V end was cut by 2 bases, the J end by 2 bases, with 9 bases between. Per germline, CDR1 SGHAT and CDR2 FQNNGV. The CDR3 sequence is 14 residues long. As for treatment: oral pan-JAK inhibitor, 5-10 mg twice daily. Isolated RNA was reverse transcribed into cDNA used as the sequencing template. Assay: immunoSEQ multiplex PCR; the TCRdb copy retains only in-frame clones and omits some. Counted here are some 150,000 clones, roughly 80% occurring once; the ten biggest clones make up approximately 25%.

The chain joins TRBV11-2 to TRBJ2-5; D unclear. The source was CD8+ T cells sorted from blood, collected at week 4, from a patient treated with tofacitinib. The receptor's source is a human donor with alopecia areata. Written as DNA, the CDR3 is TGTGCCAGCAGCTTATTGTTCAGGCAAGAGACCCAGTACTTC. As protein: CASSLLFRQETQYF.